The text below deals with one T cell receptor (beta chain). This table comes from immunoSEQ multiplex PCR, and its TCRdb copy is limited to in-frame clones, with some not included. The sample contains about 120,000 clones, around 78% of which appear only once. This sample is part of a study of blood T cell repertoires in COVID-19. Overall study context: The study drew acute and convalescent COVID-19 samples from the United States, Italy and Spain.

The TCR sequence derives from a man in his 70s with acute or convalescent COVID-19. The sample taken for sequencing was peripheral blood.

The CDR3 nucleotides read TGTGCCGGGGGGGGGACGGCTCCGAACACCGGGGAGCTGTTTTTT. Translation: CAGGGTAPNTGELFF. V usage is TRBV28 and J usage is TRBJ2-2, with 7 bases that match TRBD2. The CDR3 is 15 amino acids. The J segment lost 0 bases and the V segment lost 11 bases, leaving 9 bases of the junction unmatched. Germline CDR1 MDHEN, CDR2 SYDVKM.